The 31 T cell receptor beta chains listed next were all sequenced from one sample in a study of technical replicates of blood from a handful of donors. Sequencing was performed with immunoSEQ multiplex PCR; in TCRdb, only in-frame clones are kept and a portion is missing. Seen here are tens of thousands of clones, 85% to 95% observed once, and the top ten hold 0.27%. Source material: T cells isolated from PBMCs. The receptors stem from a human donor in good health.

The V gene is TRBV5-6, the J gene TRBJ2-5; D not certain. The CDR3 runs to 15 residues. CDR1 SGHDT and CDR2 YYEEEE come from the germline V gene. The V end lost 1 base, the J end lost 6 bases, and 16 bases lay between the germline ends. The CDR3 region is CASSLTGYNYQTQYF. Here the CDR3 DNA reads TGTGCCAGCAGCTTGACCGGGTACAACTATCAGACCCAGTACTTC.

The gene calls are TRBV11-3 and TRBJ1-1; 10 positions agree with TRBD1. Germline V lookup: CDR1 SGHNT, CDR2 YENEEA. Unmatched junction bases numbered 6, after V lost 5 bases and J lost 6 bases. The CDR3 has 14 amino acids. The CDR3 spells CASSPTGTGAEAFF. Here the CDR3 DNA reads TGTGCCAGCAGCCCAACTGGGACAGGGGCTGAAGCTTTCTTT.

This chain connects TRBV6-5 to TRBJ1-1; 7 nucleotides align to TRBD1. V was pared by 5 bases and J by 9 bases, with 3 bases of the junction left unmatched. The CDR3 is made up of 11 amino acids. Germline CDR1 reads MNHEY; CDR2 reads SVGAGI. CDR3 in amino acids: CASSRDRKAFF. In nucleotides, the CDR3 is TGTGCCAGCAGTAGGGACAGAAAAGCTTTCTTT.

The gene calls are TRBV6-6 and TRBJ1-1; no firm D call. CDR3 length equals 13 residues. V was clipped by 7 bases and J by 4 bases, with 13 bases between them. Per the germline V gene, CDR1 is MNHNY and CDR2 is SVGAGI (reference sequence). The CDR3 spells CASTPYGSTEAFF. CDR3 sequence (DNA): TGTGCCAGCACCCCCTACGGGTCCACTGAAGCTTTCTTT.

Only one count was recorded for this clone. The V and J genes are TRBV6-1 and TRBJ2-7; TRBD2 is a possible D gene (5 bases). The CDR3 is 11 residues long. V was cut by 8 bases and J by 6 bases, with 11 bases left in between. The germline gives CDR1 MNHNS, CDR2 SASEGT. The CDR3 protein is CASVLAGEQYF. Written as DNA, the CDR3 is TGTGCCAGCGTCCTGGCGGGCGAGCAGTACTTC.

The chain has TRBV21-1 and TRBJ1-2; TRBD1 is taken as the D call from the table, unchecked against the DNA. TRBV21-1 is labeled a pseudogene. This CDR3 comprises 15 residues. CDR3 protein: CASSKGRQDSYGYTF. For the CDR3, the DNA is TGTGCCAGCAGCAAAGGGAGACAGGATTCCTATGGCTACACCTTC.

The chain is built from TRBV19 and TRBJ1-1, with D tentatively TRBD1 (5 bases). Germline V gene lookup returns CDR1 LNHDA and CDR2 SQIVND (reference sequence). The CDR3 has 14 residues. Deletions cut 5 bases from V and 0 bases from J, with 10 bases between. CDR3 sequence (DNA): TGTGCCAGTAGTTTCGACAGCCTGAACACTGAAGCTTTCTTT. It specifies CASSFDSLNTEAFF.

CDR3 in amino acids: CASRLGLAGVNTGELFF. The CDR3 DNA sequence: TGTGCCAGTAGGCTCGGACTAGCGGGGGTGAACACCGGGGAGCTGTTTTTT. J is TRBJ2-2 and V is TRBV19, with TRBD2 matching 13 bases. V trimming: 6 bases; J trimming: 1 base; junction bases outside the gene matches: 5. Germline lookup yields CDR1 LNHDA and CDR2 SQIVND (reference sequence). This CDR3 spans 17 amino acids.

The chain recombines TRBV20-1 with TRBJ2-1, with a tentative D call TRBD1 (6 bases). Deletions cut 4 bases from V and 14 bases from J, with 15 bases between. The CDR3 totals 11 residues. In germline, CDR1 is DFQATT, CDR2 SNEGSKA (reference sequence). The CDR3 DNA is TGCAGTGCTAATACAGGGCCTATAAAGTTCTTC. Protein sequence: CSANTGPIKFF.

V gene TRBV19 combines with J gene TRBJ1-1, with a tentative D call TRBD1 (5 bases). The CDR3 extends over 11 amino acids. CDR1 and CDR2 (germline): LNHDA, SQIVND (reference sequence). Trimming stripped 5 bases from V and 8 bases from J, with 9 bases between. CDR3 DNA sequence: TGTGCCAGTAGTTTACAGGCCGAAGCTTTCTTT. Its protein product is CASSLQAEAFF.

The chain employs TRBV4-2 and TRBJ2-2; 7 bases agree with TRBD1. Per germline, CDR1 LGHNA and CDR2 YNFKEQ. V lost 4 bases to trimming and J lost 1 base; unmatched junction nucleotides: 6. The CDR3 runs to 16 residues. In DNA form, the CDR3 reads TGTGCCAGCAGCCTGAGACAGGGCCTGAACACCGGGGAGCTGTTTTTT. Translating gives CASSLRQGLNTGELFF.

The chain is built from TRBV13 and TRBJ1-4, with D perhaps TRBD1 (6 bases). Trimming pared 3 bases from V and 6 bases from J, leaving 11 bases between. The V gene's germline CDR1 is PRHDT and CDR2 FYEKMQ (reference sequence). The CDR3 contains 14 residues. CDR3 nucleotides: TGTGCCAGCAGCTTCAGGACAGAGGATGAAAAACTGTTTTTT. Protein: CASSFRTEDEKLFF. The full variable domain, completed using reference TRBV13 and TRBJ1-4, is AAGVIQSPRHLIKEKRETATLKCYPIPRHDTVYWYQQGPGQDPQFLISFYEKMQSDKGSIPDRFSAQQFSDYHSELNMSSLELGDSALYFCASSFRTEDEKLFFGSGTQLSVL.

This chain links TRBV9 with TRBJ2-7, with D possibly TRBD1 on 6 matching bases. The CDR3 consists of 15 residues. CDR1 is SGDLS, CDR2 YYNGEE, per germline. V dropped 4 bases and J dropped 0 bases, with 14 bases sitting between them. In DNA form, the CDR3 reads TGTGCCAGCAGCCAACAGGGTGCCCCCTCCTACGAGCAGTACTTC. It is translated as CASSQQGAPSYEQYF. Combining the CDR3 with reference TRBV9 and TRBJ2-7 gives the whole variable domain DSGVTQTPKHLITATGQRVTLRCSPRSGDLSVYWYQQSLDQGLQFLIQYYNGEERAKGNILERFSAQQFPDLHSELNLSSLELGDSALYFCASSQQGAPSYEQYFGPGTRLTVT.

The rearrangement links TRBV7-9 to TRBJ1-5; 12 nucleotides line up with TRBD1. Losses at the gene ends were 3 bases for V and 5 bases for J; bases not matched to a gene: 5. The CDR3 covers 16 residues. CDR1 is SEHNR, CDR2 FQNEAQ, per germline (reference sequence). The CDR3 region has the DNA TGTGCCAGCAGCTTCTGGGGACAGGGGGCACATCAGCCCCAGCATTTT. Protein product: CASSFWGQGAHQPQHF.

J is TRBJ2-1 and V is TRBV11-1; 10 positions agree with TRBD2. The CDR3 has 17 amino acids. V lost 6 bases, J lost 2 bases, and 10 bases stayed unmatched. In germline, CDR1 is SGHAT, CDR2 FQDESV (reference sequence). CDR3 sequence: CASRAYSLAGAYNEQFF. Written as DNA, the CDR3 is TGTGCCAGCAGGGCCTACTCTCTAGCGGGGGCCTACAATGAGCAGTTCTTC.

This chain connects TRBV10-1 to TRBJ2-2; TRBD2 might be the D (5 bases). The germline CDR1 and CDR2 sequences are WNHNN and SYGVQD (reference sequence). The CDR3 loop spans 12 amino acids. The V and J ends lost 3 bases and 6 bases respectively, with 5 bases between them. CDR3 loop: CASSDGAGELFF. The DNA of the CDR3 is TGCGCCAGCAGTGACGGGGCCGGGGAGCTGTTTTTT.

This chain connects TRBV6-5 to TRBJ2-3; 8 nucleotides agree with TRBD2. With V trimmed by 0 bases and J by 6 bases, 2 bases remained unmatched. Germline assignment: CDR1 MNHEY and CDR2 SVGAGI. This CDR3 comprises 14 residues. This chain's CDR3 is CASSYSSSGDTQYF. The CDR3 DNA follows: TGTGCCAGCAGTTACTCGTCTAGCGGGGATACGCAGTATTTT.

This chain links TRBV15 with TRBJ1-1, with TRBD1 matching over 8 bases. V shed 2 bases and J 1 base; nucleotides not matched to a gene: 9. The CDR3 is made up of 17 amino acids. CDR1 is LNHNV and CDR2 is YYDKDF in the germline V gene (reference sequence). This CDR3 is CATSRNPIGQGNTEAFF. In DNA, the CDR3 is TGTGCCACCAGCAGAAATCCAATTGGACAGGGGAACACTGAAGCTTTCTTT.

The chain recombines TRBV5-1 with TRBJ2-1, with 14 bases identical to TRBD2. The CDR3 covers 16 residues. V dropped 0 bases and J dropped 8; count of bases not matched to a gene: 4. Germline V CDR1 and CDR2: SGHRS, YFSETQ. The CDR3 bases are TGCGCCAGCAGCTTGGTAGGGACTAGCGGGAGCTATGAGCAGTTCTTC. This encodes CASSLVGTSGSYEQFF.

The chain combines TRBV4-1 with TRBJ2-5, with 7 bases that match TRBD1. Germline lookup yields CDR1 MGHRA and CDR2 YSYEKL. The junction had 10 bases not matched to a gene; V was cut back by 2 bases and J by 7 bases. The CDR3 consists of 15 residues. The CDR3 is CASSQLHTTGVTQYF. The DNA for the CDR3 is TGCGCCAGCAGCCAACTTCATACAACAGGGGTGACCCAGTACTTC.

The chain uses TRBV19 and TRBJ2-1, with 7 bases identical to TRBD1. The CDR3 loop spans 12 amino acids. J was trimmed by 4 bases and V by 6 bases; bases with no gene match: 0. Germline CDR1 LNHDA, CDR2 SQIVND (reference sequence). This CDR3 is CASRGQYNEQFF. CDR3 in DNA: TGTGCCAGTAGGGGACAGTACAATGAGCAGTTCTTC.

The V and J genes are TRBV12-2 and TRBJ2-2; the table's D call, TRBD1, was not checked against the DNA. TRBV12-2 counts as a pseudogene. The CDR3 has 16 amino acids. In DNA form, the CDR3 reads TGTGCAAGTCGGCCCTTAGGCAGGTCGATGTCCGGGGAGCTGTTTTTT. Translated, it gives CASRPLGRSMSGELFF.

The V and J genes are TRBV19 and TRBJ2-1; D may be TRBD2 (6 bases). The V end was cut by 3 bases, the J end by 5 bases, with 14 bases between. Germline CDR1 is LNHDA and CDR2 is SQIVND (reference sequence). CDR3 size: 15 residues. The CDR3 loop reads CASSIWGVRDNEQFF. The CDR3 nucleotides are TGTGCCAGTAGTATCTGGGGGGTTCGGGACAATGAGCAGTTCTTC.

The rearrangement joins TRBV5-1 to TRBJ2-3; a weak D match, TRBD1 (5 bases). Trimming left V 5 bases short and J 3 bases short, with 13 bases between. CDR3 length: 14 residues. Germline CDR1 and CDR2: SGHRS and YFSETQ. CDR3 region: CASRPQGHTDTQYF. The DNA of the CDR3 is TGCGCCAGCAGGCCTCAGGGCCATACAGATACGCAGTATTTT.

The V gene is TRBV11-2, the J gene TRBJ2-2; D perhaps matches TRBD2 (6 bases). The CDR3 length is 16 residues. The germline V gene has CDR1 SGHAT and CDR2 FQNNGV. V was shortened by 1 base and J by 3 bases, with 12 bases between the two germline ends. CDR3 region: CASSLGGLSDTGELFF. CDR3 DNA sequence: TGTGCCAGCAGCTTAGGGGGACTTAGCGACACCGGGGAGCTGTTTTTT. Together with reference TRBV11-2 and TRBJ2-2, the CDR3 gives the full variable domain: EAGVAQSPRYKIIEKRQSVAFWCNPISGHATLYWYQQILGQGPKLLIQFQNNGVVDDSQLPKDRFSAERLKGVDSTLKIQPAKLEDSAVYLCASSLGGLSDTGELFFGEGSRLTVL.

The V call is TRBV25-1, the J call TRBJ1-2; D unresolved. The germline CDR1 and CDR2 sequences are MGHDK and SYGVNS. This CDR3 has 11 residues. V was shortened by 3 bases and J by 11 bases, with 10 bases between the two germline ends. The CDR3 is CASSESGYYTF. The CDR3 region has the DNA TGTGCCAGCAGTGAGTCCGGGTATTACACCTTC.

The CDR3 spells CASSPKASPLHF. The CDR3 DNA reads as TGTGCCAGCAGCCCGAAAGCTTCACCCCTCCACTTT. This chain joins TRBV28 and TRBJ1-6; D is unresolved. Looked up from germline, CDR1 is MDHEN and CDR2 is SYDVKM. The CDR3 totals 12 residues. V was trimmed by 6 bases and J by 9 bases, leaving 9 bases between them.

The J gene is TRBJ2-3, the V gene TRBV18, with 7 positions matching TRBD1. Germline trimming cut 3 bases from V and 3 bases from J; bases unmatched to any gene: 3. CDR3 length equals 14 residues. Germline-derived CDR1 and CDR2 are KGHSH and LQKENI. The CDR3 region is CASSPGTATDTQYF. CDR3 nucleotide sequence: TGTGCCAGCTCACCCGGGACAGCAACAGATACGCAGTATTTT.

The chain couples TRBV4-1 to TRBJ1-2, with 7 bases lining up with TRBD1. Trimming removed 1 base from V and 4 bases from J; junction bases left unmatched: 6. The CDR3 runs 15 residues. CDR1 is MGHRA, CDR2 YSYEKL, per germline. CDR3 region: CASSQGQGVFYGYTF. The CDR3 bases are TGCGCCAGCAGCCAAGGACAGGGAGTTTTCTATGGCTACACCTTC.

This sequence joins TRBV6-1 and TRBJ2-5, with 8 bases aligning to TRBD2. Germline V gene sequence: CDR1 MNHNS, CDR2 SASEGT. Trimming at V came to 5 bases and at J to 5 bases, leaving 7 bases not matched to a gene. The CDR3 spans 14 residues. The CDR3 DNA follows: TGTGCCAGCAGTACGGGAGGGCCGGGCGAGACCCAGTACTTC. It codes for CASSTGGPGETQYF.

This clone has only one observation. V and J are TRBV28 and TRBJ2-1, with 11 bases identical to TRBD2. The CDR3 extends over 14 amino acids. V was clipped by 8 bases and J by 10 bases; unmatched bases: 10. Germline lookup yields CDR1 MDHEN and CDR2 SYDVKM. The CDR3 nucleotides read TGTGCCAGCCGGCCGGGACTAGCGGATCAAGAGCAGTTCTTC. Residues: CASRPGLADQEQFF.